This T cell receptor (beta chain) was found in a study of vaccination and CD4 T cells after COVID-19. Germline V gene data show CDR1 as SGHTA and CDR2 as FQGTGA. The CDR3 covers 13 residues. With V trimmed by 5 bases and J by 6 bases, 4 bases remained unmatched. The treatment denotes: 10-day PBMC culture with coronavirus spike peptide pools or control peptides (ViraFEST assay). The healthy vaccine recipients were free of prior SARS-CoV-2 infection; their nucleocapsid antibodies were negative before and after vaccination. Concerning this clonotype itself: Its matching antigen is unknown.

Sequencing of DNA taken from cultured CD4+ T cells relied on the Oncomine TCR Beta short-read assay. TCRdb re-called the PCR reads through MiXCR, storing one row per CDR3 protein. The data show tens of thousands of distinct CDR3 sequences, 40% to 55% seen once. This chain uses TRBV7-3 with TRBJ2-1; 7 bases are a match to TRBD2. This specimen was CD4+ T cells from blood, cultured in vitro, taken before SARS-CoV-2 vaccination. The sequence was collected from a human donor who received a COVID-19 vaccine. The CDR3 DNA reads TGTGCCAGCAGCCCCGGGGGGACCAATGAGCAGTTCTTC. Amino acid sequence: CASSPGGTNEQFF.